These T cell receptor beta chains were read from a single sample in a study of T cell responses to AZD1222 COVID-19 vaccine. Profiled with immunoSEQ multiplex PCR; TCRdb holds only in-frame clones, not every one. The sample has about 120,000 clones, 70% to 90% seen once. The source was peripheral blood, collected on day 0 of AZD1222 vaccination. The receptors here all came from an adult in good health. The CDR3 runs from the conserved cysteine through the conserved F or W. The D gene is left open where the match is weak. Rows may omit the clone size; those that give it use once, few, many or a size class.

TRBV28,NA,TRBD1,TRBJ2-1,TGTGCCAGCAGTTTGACTGGGACAGTGCTCGATGAGCAGTTCTTC,CASSLTGTVLDEQFF
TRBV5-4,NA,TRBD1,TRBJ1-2,TGTGCCAGCAGCTTGGGACAGGGCGGGTCTCGCAACTATGGCTACACCTTC,CASSLGQGGSRNYGYTF
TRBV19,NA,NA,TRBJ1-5,TGTGCCAGTAGTGGGGAGTGGGGCAATCAGCCCCAGCATTTT,CASSGEWGNQPQHF
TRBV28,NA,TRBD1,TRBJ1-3,TGTGCCAGCAGCTTCTCGACAGGGACTGGAAACACCATATATTTT,CASSFSTGTGNTIYF
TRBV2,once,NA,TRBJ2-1,TGTGCCAGCAAAATTTACAATGAGCAGTTCTTC,CASKIYNEQFF
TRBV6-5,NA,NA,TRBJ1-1,TGTGCCAGCAGCGTGATCGGGACCTCAGGTGAAGCTTTCTTT,CASSVIGTSGEAFF
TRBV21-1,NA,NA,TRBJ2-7,TGTGCCAGCACTCACACCGGGAGCTCCTACGAGCAGTACTTC,CASTHTGSSYEQYF
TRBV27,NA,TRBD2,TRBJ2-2,TGTGCCAGCAGTCTCCAAGCCGGGACTAGCGGGAGAATGGACACCGGGGAGCTGTTTTTT,CASSLQAGTSGRMDTGELFF
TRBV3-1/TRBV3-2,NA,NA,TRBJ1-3,TGTGCCAGCAGCCAAGTCCCTGGAAACACCATATATTTT,CASSQVPGNTIYF
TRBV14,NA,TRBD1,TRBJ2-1,TGTGCCAGCAGCCAAGGCCGACAGGGGCGGAAGTCCGATGAGCAGTTCTTC,CASSQGRQGRKSDEQFF
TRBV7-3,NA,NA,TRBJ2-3,TGTGCCAGCAGCTTAAACGGCGGAACGCAGTATTTT,CASSLNGGTQYF
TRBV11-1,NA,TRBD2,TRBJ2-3,TGTGCCAGCAGCTTAGAGGGACTAAACACAGATACGCAGTATTTT,CASSLEGLNTDTQYF
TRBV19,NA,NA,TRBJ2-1,TGTGCCAGTAGTCCCGTGAGGGTGGCCTACAATGAGCAGTTCTTC,CASSPVRVAYNEQFF
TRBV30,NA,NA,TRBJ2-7,TGTGCCTGGAGTGTATCCGGGACCTCCTACGAGCAGTACTTC,CAWSVSGTSYEQYF
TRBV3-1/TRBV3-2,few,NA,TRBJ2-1,TGTGCCAGCAGCCGGGAGCGGTGGACCTACAATGAGCAGTTCTTC,CASSRERWTYNEQFF
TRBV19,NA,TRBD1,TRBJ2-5,TGTGCCAGTAGTTCGACAGGGGAGACCCAGTACTTC,CASSSTGETQYF
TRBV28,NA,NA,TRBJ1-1,TGTGCCAGCGATAGGGCAGGGGAAAGGCCTGAAGCTTTCTTT,CASDRAGERPEAFF
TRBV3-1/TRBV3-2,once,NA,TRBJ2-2,TGTGCCAGCACGGGGCTACCAAACACCGGGGAGCTGTTTTTT,CASTGLPNTGELFF
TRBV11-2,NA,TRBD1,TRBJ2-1,TGTGCCAGCAGCTTAGATCTCCAGGGGGCCTACAATGAGCAGTTCTTC,CASSLDLQGAYNEQFF
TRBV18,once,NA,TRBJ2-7,TGTGCCAGCTCCGAGCAGACAGTCACTCCCTACGAGCAGTACTTC,CASSEQTVTPYEQYF
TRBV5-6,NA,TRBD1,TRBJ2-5,TGTGCCAGCAGCCCGATCGGACAGGGGGCTTTAGAGACCCAGTACTTC,CASSPIGQGALETQYF
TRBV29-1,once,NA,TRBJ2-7,TGCAGCGTTGAAAAGGGATGGGGGAGCGAGCAGTACTTC,CSVEKGWGSEQYF
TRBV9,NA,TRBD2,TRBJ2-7,TGTGCCAGCAGCGTAGAGGGACTAGCCTCCTACGAGCAGTACTTC,CASSVEGLASYEQYF
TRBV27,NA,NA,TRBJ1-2,TGTGCCAGCAGAGCGGCCGGATACTATGGCTACACCTTC,CASRAAGYYGYTF
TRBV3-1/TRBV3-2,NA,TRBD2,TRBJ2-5,TGTGCCAGCAGCCAAGACGTGGCGGGAGTTAGGTGGGAGACCCAGTACTTC,CASSQDVAGVRWETQYF
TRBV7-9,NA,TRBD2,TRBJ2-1,TGTGCCAGCAGCCCCGGACTAGCAGTCTCCTACAATGAGCAGTTCTTC,CASSPGLAVSYNEQFF
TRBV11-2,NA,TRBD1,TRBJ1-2,TGTGCCAGCAGCCCGGACAGGGCCTATGGCTACACCTTC,CASSPDRAYGYTF
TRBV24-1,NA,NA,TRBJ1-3,TGTGCCACCAGCCGCGGGGGTGAGGGCTCTGGAAACACCATATATTTT,CATSRGGEGSGNTIYF
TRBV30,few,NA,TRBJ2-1,TGTGCCTGGAGTGTTCGCCGCGACAATGAGCAGTTCTTC,CAWSVRRDNEQFF
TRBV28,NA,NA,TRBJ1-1,TGTGCCAGCAGTTTATGGGGGGTTGGGGTTTTGAACACTGAAGCTTTCTTT,CASSLWGVGVLNTEAFF
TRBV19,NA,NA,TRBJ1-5,TGTGCCAGTAGTATAACGAATCAGCCCCAGCATTTT,CASSITNQPQHF
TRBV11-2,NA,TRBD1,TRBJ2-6,TGTGCCAGCAGAGTATCCGGGACAGGGGCTGGGGCCAACGTCCTGACTTTC,CASRVSGTGAGANVLTF
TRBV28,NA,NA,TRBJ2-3,TGTGCCAGCAGTTGGTTGGATACGCAGTATTTT,CASSWLDTQYF
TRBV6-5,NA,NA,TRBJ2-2,TGTGCCAGCAGTTACCAAGGCCCCAGCGGCACCGGGGAGCTGTTTTTT,CASSYQGPSGTGELFF
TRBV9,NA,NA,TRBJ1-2,TGTGCCAGCAGCGCCGGGATTTATGGCTACACCTTC,CASSAGIYGYTF
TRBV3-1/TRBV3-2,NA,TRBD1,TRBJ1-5,TGTGCCAGCAGCCTAGGACAGGGCAACAAGTGGCCCCAGCATTTT,CASSLGQGNKWPQHF
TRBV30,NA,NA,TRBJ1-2,TGTGCCTGGAGTGTTGTGGGCCCTACCGGGGGCTACACCTTC,CAWSVVGPTGGYTF
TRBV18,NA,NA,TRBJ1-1,TGTGCCAGCTCACCATACGGGAACACTGAAGCTTTCTTT,CASSPYGNTEAFF
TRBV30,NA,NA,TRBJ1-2,TGTGCCTGGAATACAGGGTCGGGTGGCTACACCTTC,CAWNTGSGGYTF
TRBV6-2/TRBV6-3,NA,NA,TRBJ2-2,TGTGCCAGCAGTTTCCCCGGGGTAGCGTCGAACACCGGGGAGCTGTTTTTT,CASSFPGVASNTGELFF
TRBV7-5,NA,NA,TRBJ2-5,TGTGCCAGAAGCTTAACCTGGTGGCAGGGAGCAGAGACCCAGTACTTC,CARSLTWWQGAETQYF
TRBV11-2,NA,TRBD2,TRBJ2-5,TGTGCCAGCAGCTTAGATTGGCGGGAGGCGAAAGAGACCCAGTACTTC,CASSLDWREAKETQYF
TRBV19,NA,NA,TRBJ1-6,TGTGCCAGTAGTATCGTTGCAGATAATTCACCCCTCCACTTT,CASSIVADNSPLHF
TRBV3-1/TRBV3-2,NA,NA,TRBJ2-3,TGTGCCAGCAGCCTTAGAGATACGCAGTATTTT,CASSLRDTQYF
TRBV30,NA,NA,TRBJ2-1,TGTGCCTGGAGTGTACGGGTAGGGAATGAGCAGTTCTTC,CAWSVRVGNEQFF
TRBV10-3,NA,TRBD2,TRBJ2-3,TGTGCCATCAGGGGATCTAGCGGTACAGATACGCAGTATTTT,CAIRGSSGTDTQYF
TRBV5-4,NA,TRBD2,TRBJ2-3,TGTGCCAGCAGCTTGGGGACTAGCGGGAGGGCCACAGATACGCAGTATTTT,CASSLGTSGRATDTQYF
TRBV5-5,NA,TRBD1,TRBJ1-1,TGTGCCAGCAGCCCCCGGGACAGAGCCCCCCTGGCTTTCTTT,CASSPRDRAPLAFF
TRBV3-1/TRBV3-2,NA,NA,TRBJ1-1,TGTGCCAGCAGCCAAACGCAGAACACTGAAGCTTTCTTT,CASSQTQNTEAFF